Below are 15 T cell receptor beta chains sequenced from a single sample in a study of CD4 T cells in relation to SARS-CoV-2 and coronaviruses. The table came from immunoSEQ multiplex PCR; TCRdb's copy has only in-frame clones and leaves some out. This sample yields nearly 70,000 clones, of which 80% to 95% are seen a single time; 0.23% belongs to the top ten. Before the COVID-19 pandemic, during about 2010-2018, CD4+ T cells were taken from unexposed donors. Material for sequencing was naive CD4+ T cells from PBMCs. The subset was: naive CD4+ T cells isolated by negative enrichment. The receptors shown here come from a human donor in good health.

The chain has TRBV6-1 and TRBJ2-3; 7 nucleotides line up with TRBD1. The CDR3 has 15 amino acids. Germline loops: CDR1 MNHNS, CDR2 SASEGT. J lost 2 bases, V lost 1 base, and 3 bases had no gene match. In nucleotides, the CDR3 is TGTGCCAGCAGTGAAGAGACAGGGACCACAGATACGCAGTATTTT. As protein: CASSEETGTTDTQYF.

This chain uses TRBV10-2 with TRBJ1-1; no definite D call. The CDR3 covers 12 residues. V was clipped by 11 bases and J by 6 bases, with 16 bases between them. Germline lookup yields CDR1 WSHSY and CDR2 SAAADI. The DNA for the CDR3 is TGCGCCGCCCAGACGAGGGCGGCTGAAGCTTTCTTT. Amino acid sequence: CAAQTRAAEAFF.

The CDR3 loop is CATSRYRGPDTQYF. The DNA for the CDR3 is TGTGCCACCAGCAGATACAGGGGGCCAGATACGCAGTATTTT. The V gene is TRBV15, the J gene TRBJ2-3; 9 bases are shared with TRBD1. Trimming cost V 2 bases and J 4 bases; bases outside gene matches: 1. This CDR3 contains 14 residues. From germline, CDR1 is LNHNV and CDR2 YYDKDF (reference sequence).

V and J are TRBV7-2 and TRBJ1-3, with 9 bases lining up with TRBD1. The V segment lost 5 bases and the J segment 10 bases; nucleotides outside the gene matches: 9. The CDR3 spans 14 residues. Looked up from germline, CDR1 is SGHTA and CDR2 is FQGNSA. CDR3 in amino acids: CASSHGTGRETIYF. In DNA, the CDR3 is TGTGCCAGCAGCCACGGGACAGGGCGAGAGACCATATATTTT.

The chain combines TRBV7-3 with TRBJ2-2, with TRBD1 matching over 7 bases. The CDR3 length is 16 residues. V shed 5 bases, J shed 7 bases, and the junction held 13 bases outside the gene matches. Germline V lookup: CDR1 SGHTA, CDR2 FQGTGA. DNA for the CDR3: TGTGCCAGCAGCCCCATAGGGGGCCAAATTGGCGGGGAGCTGTTTTTT. This sequence encodes CASSPIGGQIGGELFF.

The chain combines TRBV30 with TRBJ1-1; D remains unclear. Germline V gene data show CDR1 as GTSNPN and CDR2 as SVGIG (reference sequence). The CDR3 is 13 amino acids. V lost 2 bases, J lost 8 bases, and 15 bases lay in between. The CDR3 nucleotides read TGTGCCTGGAGTATTAACTCGCAGCAGGAAGCTTTCTTT. Translating it yields CAWSINSQQEAFF.

V usage is TRBV7-6 and J usage is TRBJ2-1; D is possibly TRBD2 (6 bases). The ends were cut back, 2 bases at V and 3 bases at J, with 14 bases in the middle. CDR1 is SGHVS and CDR2 is FNYEAQ in the germline V gene. This CDR3 has 16 residues. The CDR3 bases are TGTGCCAGCAGCTTATCCCCCGGGAGCAGCTACAATGAGCAGTTCTTC. As protein: CASSLSPGSSYNEQFF.

The chain uses TRBV7-3 and TRBJ2-1; D gene ambiguous. Germline CDR1 SGHTA, CDR2 FQGTGA. The CDR3 loop spans 13 amino acids. Trimming left V 1 base short and J 5 bases short, with 6 bases between. CDR3 in DNA: TGTGCCAGCAGCTTAAGATACGACAATGAGCAGTTCTTC. Translating it yields CASSLRYDNEQFF.

The rearrangement uses TRBV25-1 and TRBJ1-4, with D perhaps matching TRBD1 (6 bases). CDR3 length equals 15 residues. Trimming cost V 2 bases and J 7 bases, with 14 bases left between them. Germline V gives CDR1 MGHDK, CDR2 SYGVNS. The CDR3 reads CASSELGASGEKLFF. In DNA form, the CDR3 reads TGTGCCAGCAGTGAACTGGGGGCCAGTGGTGAAAAACTGTTTTTT.

The V and J genes are TRBV5-1 and TRBJ2-7, with a weak D call TRBD2 (5 bases). Germline CDR1 reads SGHRS; CDR2 reads YFSETQ. The CDR3 length is 16 residues. Trimming removed 0 bases from V and 3 bases from J, with 16 bases in between. CDR3 residues: CASSLAGSAVNYEQYF. DNA of the CDR3: TGCGCCAGCAGCTTGGCCGGGTCAGCGGTCAACTACGAGCAGTACTTC.

The CDR3, as DNA: TGTGCCTGGAGTTCAGGGGGCATAGAGACCCAGTACTTC. Its translation is CAWSSGGIETQYF. The chain recombines TRBV30 with TRBJ2-5, with TRBD1 identical over 8 bases. The CDR3 contains 13 residues. Germline trimming cut 2 bases from V and 4 bases from J; bases unmatched to any gene: 3. Germline CDR1 and CDR2: GTSNPN and SVGIG (reference sequence).

The chain carries TRBV5-1 and TRBJ2-1, with D possibly being TRBD1 (6 bases). The V end lost 2 bases, the J end lost 1 base, and 7 bases lay between the germline ends. The CDR3 length is 14 residues. CDR1 is SGHRS and CDR2 is YFSETQ in the germline V gene. The CDR3 DNA sequence: TGCGCCAGCAGCTTAGACAGGTCCTACAATGAGCAGTTCTTC. Protein: CASSLDRSYNEQFF. Complete variable domain (other parts from reference TRBV5-1 and TRBJ2-1): KAGVTQTPRYLIKTRGQQVTLSCSPISGHRSVSWYQQTPGQGLQFLFEYFSETQRNKGNFPGRFSGRQFSNSRSEMNVSTLELGDSALYLCASSLDRSYNEQFFGPGTRLTVL.

V gene TRBV2 combines with J gene TRBJ2-7; D is uncertain. The germline V gene encodes CDR1 SNHLY and CDR2 FYNNEI. This CDR3 is 14 amino acids long. The V end was cut by 1 base, the J end by 1 base, with 8 bases between. The CDR3 DNA follows: TGTGCCAGCAGTGAAGGGTCCTTATCCTACGAGCAGTACTTC. It specifies CASSEGSLSYEQYF.

This chain connects TRBV7-9 to TRBJ2-7, with 7 bases aligning to TRBD2. With 2 bases clipped from V and 3 bases from J, the junction kept 1 base outside the gene matches. CDR1 is SEHNR and CDR2 is FQNEAQ in the germline V gene (reference sequence). The CDR3 loop spans 13 amino acids. The CDR3 DNA follows: TGTGCCAGCAGCTTATGGGGGGGCTACGAGCAGTACTTC. Encoded protein: CASSLWGGYEQYF. Using reference TRBV7-9 and TRBJ2-7 for the parts outside the CDR3, the full variable domain is DTGVSQNPRHKITKRGQNVTFRCDPISEHNRLYWYRQTLGQGPEFLTYFQNEAQLEKSRLLSDRFSAERPKGSFSTLEIQRTEQGDSAMYLCASSLWGGYEQYFGPGTRLTVT.

J is TRBJ2-7 and V is TRBV28, with D perhaps TRBD1 (6 bases). The CDR3 extends over 15 amino acids. The germline V gene encodes CDR1 MDHEN and CDR2 SYDVKM. V was shortened by 6 bases and J by 0 bases, with 15 bases between the two germline ends. The CDR3 DNA follows: TGTGCCAGCAGGGGGGCTGGCGGGTCCTCCTACGAGCAGTACTTC. Translating it yields CASRGAGGSSYEQYF.